One and the same sample provided the 23 T cell receptor beta chains below, sequenced in a study of blood T cell repertoires in COVID-19. Assay: immunoSEQ multiplex PCR; the TCRdb copy retains only in-frame clones and omits some. This table has about 300,000 clones, 80% to 90% appearing once. Sequenced material: PBMCs or T cells enriched from blood (not recorded which). The receptors were sampled from a man younger than 45 who had recovered from COVID-19.

The rearrangement links TRBV5-4 to TRBJ2-1, with 8 bases aligning to TRBD2. J gave up 2 bases and V 1 base, and 5 bases lay outside the gene matches. The V gene's germline CDR1 is SGHNT and CDR2 YYREEE (reference sequence). This CDR3 has 16 residues. CDR3 protein: CASSLWRGATYNEQFF. Written as DNA, the CDR3 is TGTGCCAGCAGCTTGTGGCGGGGGGCCACCTACAATGAGCAGTTCTTC.

This chain links TRBV5-5 with TRBJ2-7; 8 bases map to TRBD1. The CDR3 spans 14 residues. Trimming at V came to 4 bases and at J to 5 bases, leaving 8 bases not matched to a gene. Looked up from germline, CDR1 is SGHKS and CDR2 is YYEKEE (reference sequence). CDR3 coding DNA: TGTGCCAGCAGCATTGGACAGGGATGGAACGAGCAGTACTTC. It encodes CASSIGQGWNEQYF.

This clone has a single count. The V gene is TRBV19, the J gene TRBJ2-3; D is perhaps TRBD2 (6 bases). The germline gives CDR1 LNHDA, CDR2 SQIVND (reference sequence). The CDR3 consists of 14 residues. Trimming cost V 4 bases and J 6 bases, with 14 bases left between them. In DNA form, the CDR3 reads TGTGCCAGTAGTAGGGACTTAGCCAGGGATACGCAGTATTTT. Its protein product is CASSRDLARDTQYF.

This clone has a handful of counts. The chain employs TRBV28 and TRBJ1-1; 7 nucleotides align to TRBD1. V shed 4 bases and J 0 bases; nucleotides not matched to a gene: 11. The germline gives CDR1 MDHEN, CDR2 SYDVKM. The CDR3 is made up of 17 amino acids. In DNA form, the CDR3 reads TGTGCCAGCAGTTCCCGACAGGGCCGAGGTTTGAACACTGAAGCTTTCTTT. Its translation is CASSSRQGRGLNTEAFF.

The chain has TRBV5-4 and TRBJ2-7; 7 bases are a match to TRBD2. J lost 6 bases, V lost 1 base, and 7 bases had no gene match. The CDR3 extends over 14 amino acids. CDR1 is SGHNT and CDR2 is YYREEE in the germline V gene (reference sequence). CDR3 bases: TGTGCCAGCAGCTTGTTGGGGGGGAGGGTCGAGCAGTACTTC. This translates into CASSLLGGRVEQYF.

Written as DNA, the CDR3 is TGCGCCAGCAGAAGAGGGGACAGCATAAGCACTGAAGCTTTCTTT. Its protein is CASRRGDSISTEAFF. The chain links TRBV10-2 to TRBJ1-1; 7 nucleotides agree with TRBD1. Germline lookup yields CDR1 WSHSY and CDR2 SAAADI. The CDR3 runs to 15 residues. The junction had 11 bases not matched to a gene; V was cut back by 6 bases and J by 4 bases.

The chain combines TRBV7-8 with TRBJ1-6, with D perhaps matching TRBD1 (6 bases). Per the germline V gene, CDR1 is SGHVS and CDR2 is FQNEAQ. V shed 5 bases and J shed 6 bases, with 14 bases lying between them. This CDR3 is built from 15 residues. CDR3 DNA sequence: TGTGCCAGCAGCCCCAGGACAGCTCTTAATTCACCCCTCCACTTT. Its protein product is CASSPRTALNSPLHF.

This rearrangement joins TRBV5-1 to TRBJ2-2; TRBD1 agrees at 7 bases. The CDR3 length is 14 residues. Germline assignment: CDR1 SGHRS and CDR2 YFSETQ. V shed 3 bases, J shed 4 bases, and the junction held 3 bases outside the gene matches. The CDR3 loop is CASSSGQTTGELFF. For the CDR3, the DNA is TGCGCCAGCAGCTCGGGACAGACCACCGGGGAGCTGTTTTTT. The full variable domain, rest sourced from reference TRBV5-1 and TRBJ2-2, is KAGVTQTPRYLIKTRGQQVTLSCSPISGHRSVSWYQQTPGQGLQFLFEYFSETQRNKGNFPGRFSGRQFSNSRSEMNVSTLELGDSALYLCASSSGQTTGELFFGEGSRLTVL.

The rearrangement links TRBV27 to TRBJ2-7; TRBD1 aligns across 8 bases. J lost 4 bases, V lost 6 bases, and 8 bases had no gene match. The CDR3 extends over 14 amino acids. CDR1 is MNHEY and CDR2 is SMNVEV in the germline V gene (reference sequence). The CDR3 nucleotides read TGTGCCAGCAGACCGGACAGGGTGACATACGAGCAGTACTTC. Protein: CASRPDRVTYEQYF.

This chain uses TRBV10-3 with TRBJ2-7; 12 nucleotides align to TRBD1. The length of the CDR3 is 15 residues. Trimming cost V 6 bases and J 8 bases; bases outside gene matches: 11. The germline V gene has CDR1 ENHRY and CDR2 SYGVKD. The CDR3 spells CAISSSGTGGLKQYF. The CDR3 DNA reads as TGTGCCATCAGCTCGAGCGGGACAGGGGGCTTGAAGCAGTACTTC.

This clone has more than one count but fewer than ten. The genes are TRBV2 and TRBJ1-5, with D possibly being TRBD1 (5 bases). V gave up 7 bases and J gave up 0 bases, with 10 bases separating them. The CDR3 has 14 residues. The germline V gene has CDR1 SNHLY and CDR2 FYNNEI. DNA for the CDR3: TGTGCCAGCAAGGGGTCTTATAGCAATCAGCCCCAGCATTTT. Translating gives CASKGSYSNQPQHF.

This chain uses TRBV18 with TRBJ1-2; 10 positions match TRBD1. This CDR3 comprises 16 residues. The ends lost 4 bases at V and 12 bases at J; junction bases unmatched: 17. Germline lookup yields CDR1 KGHSH and CDR2 LQKENI. The CDR3 reads CASSRHGQGEMALDTF. CDR3 DNA: TGTGCCAGCTCACGCCACGGACAGGGGGAGATGGCACTCGACACCTTC.

The chain carries TRBV3-1 (or the pseudogene TRBV3-2) and TRBJ2-2, with D uncertain. This CDR3 spans 13 amino acids. In germline, CDR1 is LGHDT, CDR2 YNNKEL (reference sequence). Trimming shortened V by 7 bases and J by 3 bases, and 9 bases separated the two germline ends. CDR3 sequence: CASTPPHTGELFF. The DNA of the CDR3 is TGTGCCAGCACCCCTCCCCACACCGGGGAGCTGTTTTTT.

The V and J genes are TRBV2 and TRBJ2-5; 7 bases fit TRBD2. This CDR3 has 15 amino acids. Germline lookup yields CDR1 SNHLY and CDR2 FYNNEI. V gave up 1 base and J gave up 4 bases; unmatched junction bases: 6. CDR3 protein: CASSEGRWGGETQYF. Here the CDR3 DNA reads TGTGCCAGCAGTGAAGGGCGGTGGGGGGGAGAGACCCAGTACTTC.

The V gene is TRBV5-1, the J gene TRBJ2-3; TRBD2 is a possible D gene (5 bases). CDR3 length: 13 amino acids. V gave up 4 bases and J gave up 6 bases, with 12 bases separating them. Germline V gene lookup returns CDR1 SGHRS and CDR2 YFSETQ. In nucleotides, the CDR3 is TGCGCCAGCAGCGTCGACGGAGGTGATACGCAGTATTTT. Its translation: CASSVDGGDTQYF.

In its sample, this clone was seen once. This chain links TRBV6-5 with TRBJ2-6, with D perhaps matching TRBD2 (5 bases). Germline values: CDR1 MNHEY, CDR2 SVGAGI. Deletions cut 6 bases from V and 2 bases from J, with 8 bases between. This CDR3 contains 14 residues. The CDR3 sequence is CASRSGTGANVLTF. As DNA, the CDR3 is TGTGCCAGCAGGTCGGGGACTGGGGCCAACGTCCTGACTTTC.

The CDR3 sequence: CSVEDETGVGNTIYF. CDR3 coding DNA: TGCAGCGTTGAAGATGAGACAGGGGTCGGAAACACCATATATTTT. The rearrangement links TRBV29-1 to TRBJ1-3, with 8 bases matching TRBD1. This CDR3 has 15 amino acids. J lost 4 bases, V lost 0 bases, and 5 bases had no gene match. CDR1 and CDR2 from the germline V gene are SQVTM and ANQGSEA.

The V call is TRBV2, the J call TRBJ2-5, with 12 bases aligning to TRBD1. V lost 7 bases and J lost 5; bases outside the gene matches: 8. Germline CDR1 is SNHLY and CDR2 is FYNNEI. The CDR3 covers 15 residues. In nucleotides, the CDR3 is TGTGCCAGCACCCGGGACAGGGGGCCCGGCGAGACCCAGTACTTC. The encoded protein is CASTRDRGPGETQYF. The full variable domain, completed using reference TRBV2 and TRBJ2-5, is EPEVTQTPSHQVTQMGQEVILRCVPISNHLYFYWYRQILGQKVEFLVSFYNNEISEKSEIFDDQFSVERPDGSNFTLKIRSTKLEDSAMYFCASTRDRGPGETQYFGPGTRLLVL.

The V call is TRBV28, the J call TRBJ2-7; the match to TRBD1 covers 8 bases. This CDR3 spans 21 amino acids. J gave up 2 bases and V 2 bases, and 23 bases lay outside the gene matches. Germline assignment: CDR1 MDHEN and CDR2 SYDVKM. The CDR3, as DNA: TGTGCCAGCAGTTTAGGGTCGCTAGGGGACAGGTGGACTCCAAGGGCCTACGAGCAGTACTTC. As protein: CASSLGSLGDRWTPRAYEQYF.

This chain connects TRBV19 to TRBJ2-1; a possible D gene is TRBD2 (6 bases). The CDR3 runs to 15 residues. V was clipped by 5 bases and J by 8 bases, with 19 bases between them. CDR1 and CDR2 (germline): LNHDA, SQIVND (reference sequence). CDR3 nucleotides: TGTGCCAGTAGTCGCACAGGCGGGGCACAGGATGAGCAGTTCTTC. This encodes CASSRTGGAQDEQFF.

The chain recombines TRBV6-5 with TRBJ2-7, with no clear D. V was cut by 4 bases and J by 6 bases, with 10 bases left in between. The CDR3 contains 12 residues. Germline V gene data show CDR1 as MNHEY and CDR2 as SVGAGI. CDR3 sequence (DNA): TGTGCCAGCAGTTCCCAATCCGGCGAGCAGTACTTC. Translated: CASSSQSGEQYF.

The chain carries TRBV25-1 and TRBJ1-6, with D tentatively TRBD1 (6 bases). This CDR3 is 15 amino acids long. V lost 6 bases and J lost 7, with 16 bases in between. Per germline, CDR1 MGHDK and CDR2 SYGVNS. CDR3 residues: CASSPDSNRNSPLHF. CDR3 DNA sequence: TGTGCCAGCAGCCCGGACAGCAACAGGAATTCACCCCTCCACTTT.

The genes are TRBV27 and TRBJ2-5, with D perhaps TRBD1 (5 bases). The CDR3 has 13 amino acids. With 2 bases removed from V and 5 bases from J, the gap between germline ends came to 9 bases. Germline V gene lookup returns CDR1 MNHEY and CDR2 SMNVEV (reference sequence). The CDR3 is CASSLQGMETQYF. The CDR3 DNA reads as TGTGCCAGCAGTTTACAGGGAATGGAGACCCAGTACTTC.